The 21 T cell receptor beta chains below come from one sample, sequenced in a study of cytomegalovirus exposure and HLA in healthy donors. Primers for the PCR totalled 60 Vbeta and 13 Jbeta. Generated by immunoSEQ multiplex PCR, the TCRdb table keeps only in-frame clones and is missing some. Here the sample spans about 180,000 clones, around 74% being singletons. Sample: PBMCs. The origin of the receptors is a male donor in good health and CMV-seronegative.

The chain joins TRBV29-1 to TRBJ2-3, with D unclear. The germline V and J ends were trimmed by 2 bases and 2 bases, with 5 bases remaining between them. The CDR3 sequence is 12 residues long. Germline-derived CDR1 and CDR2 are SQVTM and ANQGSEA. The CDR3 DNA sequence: TGCAGCGTTGAACTATACACAGATACGCAGTATTTT. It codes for CSVELYTDTQYF.

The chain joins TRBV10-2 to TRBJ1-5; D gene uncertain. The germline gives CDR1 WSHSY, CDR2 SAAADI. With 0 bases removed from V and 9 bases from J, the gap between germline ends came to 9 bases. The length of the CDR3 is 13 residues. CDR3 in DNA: TGCGCCAGCAGTGAGTCGGGAGGAGGGCCCCAGCATTTT. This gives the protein CASSESGGGPQHF.

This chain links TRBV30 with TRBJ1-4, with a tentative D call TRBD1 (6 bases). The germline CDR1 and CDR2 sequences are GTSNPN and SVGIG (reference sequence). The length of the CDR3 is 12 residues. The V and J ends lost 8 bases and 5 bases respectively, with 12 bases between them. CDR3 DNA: TGTGCCGGAAGGGGGGGGAATGAAAAACTGTTTTTT. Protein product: CAGRGGNEKLFF. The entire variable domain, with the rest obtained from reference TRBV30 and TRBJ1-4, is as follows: SQTIHQWPATLVQPVGSPLSLECTVEGTSNPNLYWYRQAAGRGLQLLFYSVGIGQISSEVPQNLSASRPQDRQFILSSKKLLLSDSGFYLCAGRGGNEKLFFGSGTQLSVL.

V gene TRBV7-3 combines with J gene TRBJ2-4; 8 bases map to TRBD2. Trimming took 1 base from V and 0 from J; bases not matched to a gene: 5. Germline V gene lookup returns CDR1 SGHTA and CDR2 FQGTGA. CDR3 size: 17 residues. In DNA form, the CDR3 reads TGTGCCAGCAGCTTAAACGGGGGGGCCGAAGCCAAAAACATTCAGTACTTC. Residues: CASSLNGGAEAKNIQYF.

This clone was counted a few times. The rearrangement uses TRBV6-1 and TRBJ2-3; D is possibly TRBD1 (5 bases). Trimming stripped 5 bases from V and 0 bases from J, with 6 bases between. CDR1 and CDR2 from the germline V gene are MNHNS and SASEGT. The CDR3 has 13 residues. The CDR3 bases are TGTGCCAGCAGTTGGACAAGCACAGATACGCAGTATTTT. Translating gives CASSWTSTDTQYF.

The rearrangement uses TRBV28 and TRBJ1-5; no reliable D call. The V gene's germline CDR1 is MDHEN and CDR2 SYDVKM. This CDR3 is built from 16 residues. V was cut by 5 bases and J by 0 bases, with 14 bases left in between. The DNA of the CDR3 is TGTGCCAGCAGTCCCCGCCGGGTCTATAGCAATCAGCCCCAGCATTTT. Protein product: CASSPRRVYSNQPQHF.

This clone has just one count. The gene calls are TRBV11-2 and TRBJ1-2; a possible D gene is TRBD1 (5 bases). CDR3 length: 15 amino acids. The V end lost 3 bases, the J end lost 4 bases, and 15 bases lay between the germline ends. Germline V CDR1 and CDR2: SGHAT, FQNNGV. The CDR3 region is CASSLGGYAAYGYTF. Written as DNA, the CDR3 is TGTGCCAGCAGCTTGGGGGGGTACGCGGCCTATGGCTACACCTTC.

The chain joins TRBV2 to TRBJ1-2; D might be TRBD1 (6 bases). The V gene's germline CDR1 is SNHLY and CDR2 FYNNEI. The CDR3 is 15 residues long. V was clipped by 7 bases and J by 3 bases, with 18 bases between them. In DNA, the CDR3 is TGTGCCAGCACCTACTCAAGGACAGCGTACTATGGCTACACCTTC. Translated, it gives CASTYSRTAYYGYTF.

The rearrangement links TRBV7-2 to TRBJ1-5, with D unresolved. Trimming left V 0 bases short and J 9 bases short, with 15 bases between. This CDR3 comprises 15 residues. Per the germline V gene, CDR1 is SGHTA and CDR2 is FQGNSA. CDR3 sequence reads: CASSLAREIDGPQHF. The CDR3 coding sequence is TGTGCCAGCAGCTTAGCACGGGAGATCGATGGGCCCCAGCATTTT.

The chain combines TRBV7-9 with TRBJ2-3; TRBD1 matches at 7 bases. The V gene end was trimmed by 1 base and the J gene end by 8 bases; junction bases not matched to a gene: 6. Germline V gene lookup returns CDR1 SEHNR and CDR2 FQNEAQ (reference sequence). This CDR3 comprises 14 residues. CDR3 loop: CASSLDRGVATQYF. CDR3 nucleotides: TGTGCCAGCAGCTTAGACAGGGGAGTGGCTACGCAGTATTTT.

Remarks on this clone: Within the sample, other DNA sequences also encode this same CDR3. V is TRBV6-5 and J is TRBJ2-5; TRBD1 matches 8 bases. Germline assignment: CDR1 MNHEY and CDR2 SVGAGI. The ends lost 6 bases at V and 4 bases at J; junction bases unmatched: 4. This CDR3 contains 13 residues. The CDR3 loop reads CASSRDRRETQYF. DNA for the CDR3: TGTGCCAGCAGCCGGGACAGGCGAGAGACCCAGTACTTC.

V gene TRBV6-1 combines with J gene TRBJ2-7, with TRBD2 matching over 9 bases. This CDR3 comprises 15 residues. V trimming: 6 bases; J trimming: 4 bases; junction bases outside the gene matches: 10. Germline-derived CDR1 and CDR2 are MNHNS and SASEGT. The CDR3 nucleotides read TGTGCCAGCAGAACTGGGGCTAGCGGGAAGTACGAGCAGTACTTC. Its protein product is CASRTGASGKYEQYF.

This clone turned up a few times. The CDR3 reads CASSLAYNEQFF. Written as DNA, the CDR3 is TGTGCCAGCAGCCTAGCCTACAATGAGCAGTTCTTC. This chain joins TRBV2 and TRBJ2-1; D gene uncertain. Between the trimmed V and J ends, which lost 6 bases and 2 bases, there was a span of 5 bases. The CDR3 is 12 amino acids. CDR1 is SNHLY, CDR2 FYNNEI, per germline.

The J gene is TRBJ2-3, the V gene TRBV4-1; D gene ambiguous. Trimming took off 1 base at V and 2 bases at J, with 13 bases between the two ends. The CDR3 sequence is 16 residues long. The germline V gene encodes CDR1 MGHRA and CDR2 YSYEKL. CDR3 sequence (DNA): TGCGCCAGCAGCCAAGGGAGAGCGTCCTCCACAGATACGCAGTATTTT. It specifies CASSQGRASSTDTQYF.

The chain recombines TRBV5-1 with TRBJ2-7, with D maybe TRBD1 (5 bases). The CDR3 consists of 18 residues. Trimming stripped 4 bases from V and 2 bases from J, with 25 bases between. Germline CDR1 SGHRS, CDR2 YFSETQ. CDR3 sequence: CASSTETARAYTTYEQYF. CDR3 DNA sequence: TGCGCCAGCAGCACGGAGACAGCCAGGGCCTATACGACCTACGAGCAGTACTTC.

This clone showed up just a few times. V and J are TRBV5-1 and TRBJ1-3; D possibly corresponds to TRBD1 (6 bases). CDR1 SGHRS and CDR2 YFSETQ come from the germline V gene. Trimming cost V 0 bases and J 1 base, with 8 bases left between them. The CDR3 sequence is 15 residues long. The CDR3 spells CASSLATGSGNTIYF. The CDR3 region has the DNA TGCGCCAGCAGCTTGGCCACAGGGTCTGGAAACACCATATATTTT.

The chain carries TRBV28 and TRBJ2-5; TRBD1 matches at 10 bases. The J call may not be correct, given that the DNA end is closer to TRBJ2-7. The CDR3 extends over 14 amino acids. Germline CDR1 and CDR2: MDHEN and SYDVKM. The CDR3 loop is CASSPGTGVGEQYF. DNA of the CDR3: TGTGCCAGCAGTCCCGGGACAGGGGTAGGCGAGCAGTACTTC.

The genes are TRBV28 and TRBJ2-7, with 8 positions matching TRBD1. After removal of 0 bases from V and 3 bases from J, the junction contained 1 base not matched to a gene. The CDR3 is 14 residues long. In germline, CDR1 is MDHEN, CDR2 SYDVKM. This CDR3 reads CASSLWDRDYEQYF. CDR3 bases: TGTGCCAGCAGTTTATGGGACAGGGACTACGAGCAGTACTTC.

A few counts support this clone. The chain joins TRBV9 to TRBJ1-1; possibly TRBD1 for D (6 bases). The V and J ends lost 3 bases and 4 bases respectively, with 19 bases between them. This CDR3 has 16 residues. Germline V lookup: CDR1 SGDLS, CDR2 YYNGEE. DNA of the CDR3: TGTGCCAGCAGCGCACAGGGAAGGGATGGCGGCACTGAAGCTTTCTTT. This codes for CASSAQGRDGGTEAFF.

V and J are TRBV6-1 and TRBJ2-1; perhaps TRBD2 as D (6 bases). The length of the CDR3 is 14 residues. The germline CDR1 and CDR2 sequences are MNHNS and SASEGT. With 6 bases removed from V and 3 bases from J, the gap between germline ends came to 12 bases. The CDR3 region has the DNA TGTGCCAGCAGCGGCGGCGGGAACTACAATGAGCAGTTCTTC. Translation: CASSGGGNYNEQFF.

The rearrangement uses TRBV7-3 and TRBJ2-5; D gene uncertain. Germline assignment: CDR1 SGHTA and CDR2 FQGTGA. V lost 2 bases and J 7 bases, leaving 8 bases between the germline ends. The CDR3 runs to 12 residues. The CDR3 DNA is TGTGCCAGCAGCTTAGATGGTAGGACCCAGTACTTC. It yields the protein CASSLDGRTQYF.